This T cell receptor beta chain comes out of a study of CD8+ T cells in alopecia areata. As for the study in general: The duration of tofacitinib was 6 to 18 months, with 6 months off drug afterward.

Investigators isolated RNA and reverse transcribed it into cDNA to act as the sequencing template. Clones were sequenced by immunoSEQ multiplex PCR, and TCRdb holds only the in-frame ones, with some missing. The repertoire holds some 220,000 clones, with around 57% as singletons. V was cut by 4 bases and J by 4 bases, with 7 bases left in between. Germline values: CDR1 DFQATT, CDR2 SNEGSKA (reference sequence). CDR3 length: 11 residues. Indicated treatment: oral pan-JAK inhibitor, 5-10 mg twice daily. The rearrangement uses TRBV20-1 and TRBJ1-1; D not certain. The sequenced sample was CD4+ T cells sorted from blood, obtained at week 4, from a patient treated with tofacitinib. The sequence was obtained from a human donor with alopecia areata. The DNA for the CDR3 is TGCAGTGCTAAGTCCCGCACTGAAGCTTTCTTT. Translated, it gives CSAKSRTEAFF.